The 23 T cell receptor beta chains presented below share a single source sample, sequenced in a study of tissue T cells after allogeneic stem cell transplantation. Assay used: immunoSEQ multiplex PCR; TCRdb lists only in-frame clones, some missing. The table lists 40,000 to 50,000 clones, approximately 73% of them singletons, with roughly 0.5% in the top ten. Sequences were obtained from sorted cells pooled from one or two spleens. These receptors all stem from a pool of C57BL/6 mice in good health.

A note on this clone: The listed genes are named as in mouse. The CDR3 end is not reached by the read, which stops 1 residue before it; the germline J gene fills it in. The chain has TRBV2 and TRBJ2-1, with TRBD2 matching 8 bases. CDR3 length equals 16 residues. J lost 2 bases, V lost 0 bases, and 3 bases had no gene match. Germline loops: CDR1 LGHNA, CDR2 YSYQKL. The DNA read from the CDR3 is TGTGCCAGCAGCCAAGAGCTGGGGGGTTACTATGCTGAGCAGTTC. This gives the protein CASSQELGGYYAEQF. The whole CDR3 sequence is CASSQELGGYYAEQFF.

This clone occurred a few times. Mouse gene names and germline throughout. The read is 1 residue too short to cover the CDR3 end, so that end is filled in from the germline J gene. The chain carries TRBV13-3 and TRBJ1-1; D gene unclear. There are 11 residues in the CDR3. V lost 6 bases, J lost 1 base, and 4 bases lay in between. Germline CDR1 and CDR2: NNHDY and SYVADS. CDR3 DNA (partial): TGTGCCAGCACTGGGAACACAGAAGTCTTC. Translated, it gives CASTGNTEVF. The whole CDR3 region reads CASTGNTEVFF.

Worth noting for this clone: Gene names and germline refer to mouse. The read ends 1 residue shy of where the CDR3 ends; the end is completed using the germline J gene. V is TRBV13-1 and J is TRBJ2-5; D not resolved. The CDR3 covers 13 residues. Germline CDR1 reads NSHNY; CDR2 reads SYGAGN. V was trimmed by 0 bases and J by 0 bases, leaving 2 bases between them. The covered CDR3 bases are TGTGCCAGCAGTGATGCGAACCAAGACACCCAGTAC. Protein product: CASSDANQDTQY. In full, the CDR3 is CASSDANQDTQYF.

Notes on this clone: Here the gene names and germline are mouse. The read stops 1 residue short of the end of the CDR3; the missing end is completed from the germline J gene. The sample carries other DNA sequences with the same CDR3. V is TRBV15 and J is TRBJ2-7, with D perhaps matching TRBD2 (7 bases). The length of the CDR3 is 12 residues. V was shortened by 3 bases and J by 6 bases, with 9 bases between the two germline ends. The germline gives CDR1 SGHND, CDR2 FRSKSL. CDR3 DNA (partial): TGTGCCAGCAGTTTGAGGGGGGGTGAACAGTAC. Translation gives CASSLRGGEQY. In full, the CDR3 is CASSLRGGEQYF. Complete variable domain (other parts from reference TRBV15 and TRBJ2-7): DAGVTQTPRHEVAEKGQTIILKCEPVSGHNDLFWYRQTKIQGLELLSYFRSKSLMEDGGAFKDRFKAEMLNSSFSTLKIQPTEPKDSAVYLCASSLRGGEQYFGPGTRLTVL.

With regard to this clone: Gene names and germline refer to mouse. The sequence runs out 1 residue before the end of the CDR3; the remainder is reconstructed from the germline J gene. The rearrangement links TRBV31 to TRBJ2-3; 8 bases align to TRBD2. The CDR3 totals 15 residues. The junction had 4 bases not matched to a gene; V was cut back by 0 bases and J by 2 bases. In germline, CDR1 is GKSSPN, CDR2 SITVG. The CDR3 region is CAWSLGGRYAETLYF. The sequenced CDR3 bases are TGTGCCTGGAGTCTGGGGGGGCGCTATGCAGAAACGCTGTAT.

Turning to this clone: Gene names denote mouse genes. Read coverage stops 1 residue before the CDR3 terminus; the germline J gene supplies the remainder. This chain joins TRBV13-3 and TRBJ2-1; 7 bases align to TRBD1. The length of the CDR3 is 15 residues. Trimming removed 0 bases from V and 1 base from J; junction bases left unmatched: 1. Germline CDR1 and CDR2: NNHDY and SYVADS. CDR3 loop: CASSDEDRNYAEQFF. CDR3 bases read: TGTGCCAGCAGTGATGAGGACAGGAACTATGCTGAGCAGTTC.

A remark on this clone: Genes here carry mouse names. The read terminates 1 residue before the CDR3 end, so the remaining end is supplied by the germline J gene. The V call is TRBV13-2, the J call TRBJ2-4, with D uncertain. V lost 2 bases and J lost 0, with 7 bases in between. From germline, CDR1 is NNHNN and CDR2 SYGAGS (reference sequence). This CDR3 comprises 14 residues. CDR3 bases read: TGTGCCAGCGGTGAAGAGGGCAGTCAAAACACCTTGTAC. Its protein is CASGEEGSQNTLY. The entire CDR3 protein reads CASGEEGSQNTLYF.

To note about this clone: Gene and germline names: mouse. The CDR3 loop is CASSDWGSSAETLYF. The covered CDR3 bases are TGTGCCAGCAGTGATTGGGGGTCTAGTGCAGAAACGCTGTAT. The rearrangement links TRBV13-1 to TRBJ2-3, with a possible D match to TRBD2 (6 bases). The read comes to an end 1 residue before the CDR3 does, leaving the germline J gene to fill in the end. Trimming took 1 base from V and 0 from J, leaving 9 bases between them. There are 15 residues in the CDR3. Germline CDR1 NSHNY, CDR2 SYGAGN.

Points on this clone: The genes are named according to mouse. The CDR3 end is not reached by the read, which stops 1 residue before it; the germline J gene fills it in. V and J are TRBV12-1 and TRBJ1-1, with a weak D call TRBD1 (6 bases). This CDR3 has 14 amino acids. Per the germline V gene, CDR1 is SGHSN and CDR2 is HYEKVE. V was clipped by 1 base and J by 0 bases, with 8 bases between them. Here the CDR3 reads CASSLGGPNTEVFF. Partial CDR3 DNA: TGTGCCAGCTCTCTGGGGGGGCCAAACACAGAAGTCTTC.

A remark on this clone: The gene names given are mouse names. The missing CDR3 end, 1 residue past where the read stops, is filled in from the germline J gene. V is TRBV13-2 and J is TRBJ2-4, with no clear D. The germline V and J ends were trimmed by 1 base and 3 bases, with 6 bases remaining between them. The CDR3 is 13 amino acids. Germline V CDR1 and CDR2: NNHNN, SYGAGS (reference sequence). The DNA read from the CDR3 is TGTGCCAGCGGTGATTCGCACCAAAACACCTTGTAC. Its translation: CASGDSHQNTLY. The complete CDR3 sequence is CASGDSHQNTLYF.

Details on this clone: The junction and the germline gene differ at one end; a read error may be behind it. Mouse gene names and germline throughout. The read falls 1 residue short of the CDR3 end, and the missing part is taken from the germline J gene. The sample contains more than one DNA sequence encoding this CDR3. V usage is TRBV5 and J usage is TRBJ1-5; D may be TRBD1 (6 bases). The CDR3 is 15 amino acids. Germline CDR1 reads LGHNA; CDR2 reads YNLKQL (reference sequence). The CDR3 is CASSPPGTNNQAPLF. CDR3 bases read: TGTGCCAGCAGCCCGCCCGGGACAAACAATCAGGCTCCGCTT.

This clone turned up a few times. The gene names given are mouse names. The CDR3 extends 1 residue past the end of the read, so its final part is completed from the germline J gene. In the same sample, other DNA sequences code for this CDR3. The V call is TRBV13-2, the J call TRBJ2-7; D is uncertain. Between the trimmed V and J ends, which lost 0 bases and 1 base, there was a span of 5 bases. Germline V gives CDR1 NNHNN, CDR2 SYGAGS (reference sequence). The CDR3 extends over 13 amino acids. The chain's CDR3 is CASGDAGSYEQYF. CDR3 bases read: TGTGCCAGCGGTGATGCGGGGTCCTATGAACAGTAC.

This clone was picked up a small number of times. Gene names are the mouse ones. Read sequence stops 1 residue before the CDR3 end, and the germline J gene provides the missing end. The same CDR3 arises from other DNA sequences in this sample as well. The chain combines TRBV12-1 with TRBJ2-7, with 10 bases that match TRBD2. The V gene's germline CDR1 is SGHSN and CDR2 HYEKVE. The V and J ends lost 0 bases and 4 bases, in that order; junction bases with no gene match: 2. The CDR3 has 14 residues. The CDR3 region is CASSLGLGVYEQYF. The DNA read from the CDR3 is TGTGCCAGCTCTCTCGGACTGGGGGTTTATGAACAGTAC.

About this clone itself: Mouse gene names and germline throughout. The read gets to within 1 residue of the CDR3 end, and the germline J gene fills in the rest. The chain is built from TRBV4 and TRBJ1-3; TRBD1 matches 7 bases. The CDR3 contains 12 residues. J lost 8 bases, V lost 5 bases, and 3 bases had no gene match. The germline V gene has CDR1 LGHDT and CDR2 YNNKQL (reference sequence). The CDR3 bases that were read are TGTGCCAGCAGCCAGGGACAGCATACGCTCTAT. It translates to CASSQGQHTLY. The entire CDR3 protein is CASSQGQHTLYF.

With regard to this clone: All gene names here are mouse names. The read comes to an end 1 residue before the CDR3 does, leaving the germline J gene to fill in the end. This chain joins TRBV2 and TRBJ1-1; D is perhaps TRBD1 (5 bases). This CDR3 region has 15 residues. V dropped 3 bases and J dropped 4 bases, with 15 bases sitting between them. Germline V gives CDR1 LGHNA, CDR2 YSYQKL. The CDR3 loop is CASSHQDIRGTEVFF. Partial CDR3 DNA: TGTGCCAGCAGCCACCAGGACATCCGGGGCACAGAAGTCTTC.

Regarding this clone: All gene names here are mouse names. From the germline J gene comes the end of the CDR3, since the read stops 1 residue before it. The J gene is TRBJ2-5, the V gene TRBV16; tentative D call: TRBD1 (6 bases). V gave up 4 bases and J gave up 1 base, with 12 bases separating them. The CDR3 loop spans 15 amino acids. The germline V gene has CDR1 SGHSA and CDR2 FRNQAP. CDR3 bases read: TGTGCAAGCAGCTGGGCCGGGACACACCAAGACACCCAGTAC. Translating gives CASSWAGTHQDTQY. The whole CDR3 sequence reads CASSWAGTHQDTQYF.

In the case of this clone: The gene names here belong to mouse. The read falls 1 residue short of the CDR3 end, and the missing part is taken from the germline J gene. The V call is TRBV2, the J call TRBJ1-1; TRBD1 matches 10 bases. Per germline, CDR1 LGHNA and CDR2 YSYQKL. This CDR3 contains 13 residues. V was clipped by 3 bases and J by 7 bases; unmatched bases: 2. The CDR3 protein is CASSQGQGKEVFF. CDR3 bases read: TGTGCCAGCAGCCAGGGACAGGGGAAAGAAGTCTTC.

Comments on this clone: Gene names and germline refer to mouse. Read coverage stops 1 residue before the CDR3 terminus; the germline J gene supplies the remainder. The chain recombines TRBV2 with TRBJ2-5; maybe TRBD1 (6 bases). The CDR3 consists of 15 residues. V was cut by 4 bases and J by 3 bases, with 14 bases left in between. From germline, CDR1 is LGHNA and CDR2 YSYQKL. This CDR3 is CASSRPGQNQDTQYF. The CDR3 bases that were read are TGTGCCAGCAGCCGACCGGGACAAAATCAAGACACCCAGTAC.

Concerning this clone: Germline and genes: mouse. The read is 1 residue too short to cover the CDR3 end, so that end is filled in from the germline J gene. The V call is TRBV13-1, the J call TRBJ2-5, with unresolved D. Germline V lookup: CDR1 NSHNY, CDR2 SYGAGN. Trimming removed 4 bases at V and 0 bases at J, with 3 bases between. The CDR3 extends over 12 amino acids. The part of the CDR3 DNA that was read is TGTGCCAGCAGTAACAACCAAGACACCCAGTAC. It specifies CASSNNQDTQY. The full CDR3 reads CASSNNQDTQYF.

Note on this clone: Gene names and germline match the mouse. The read terminates 1 residue ahead of where the CDR3 ends, so the germline J gene completes it. The sample holds other DNA sequences that translate to the same CDR3. The V gene is TRBV31, the J gene TRBJ2-1; 9 bases line up with TRBD2. Germline CDR1 reads GKSSPN; CDR2 reads SITVG. This CDR3 region has 14 residues. V dropped 2 bases and J dropped 4; count of bases not matched to a gene: 3. The part of the CDR3 DNA that was read is TGTGCCTGGAGTTTGACTGGGGGATATGCTGAGCAGTTC. Protein: CAWSLTGGYAEQF. The whole CDR3 is CAWSLTGGYAEQFF.

This clone has more than one count but fewer than ten. The gene symbols are mouse symbols. The sequence runs out 1 residue before the end of the CDR3; the remainder is reconstructed from the germline J gene. The J gene is TRBJ2-1, the V gene TRBV20, with D hard to call. V was pared by 0 bases and J by 6 bases, with 3 bases between. The CDR3 spans 11 residues. Germline assignment: CDR1 GFQATS and CDR2 STVNSAI. The CDR3 is CGAREGAEQFF. The sequenced CDR3 bases are TGTGGTGCTAGGGAGGGTGCTGAGCAGTTC.

With regard to this clone: Gene names follow the mouse nomenclature. The read terminates 1 residue before the CDR3 end, so the remaining end is supplied by the germline J gene. The genes are TRBV13-2 and TRBJ1-2; tentative D call: TRBD1 (5 bases). Trimming took off 2 bases at V and 4 bases at J, with 12 bases between the two ends. CDR3 length: 14 amino acids. Germline V gene data show CDR1 as NNHNN and CDR2 as SYGAGS (reference sequence). The DNA read from the CDR3 is TGTGCCAGCGGTGAGCCAGGGAGGGCCTCCGACTACACC. Its translation is CASGEPGRASDYT. The entire CDR3 reads CASGEPGRASDYTF.

To note about this clone: The genes and germline here are from mouse. The sequenced fragment ends 1 residue before the CDR3 boundary, so the rest is inferred from the germline J gene. The J gene is TRBJ2-1, the V gene TRBV13-2, with D perhaps matching TRBD2 (6 bases). Per the germline V gene, CDR1 is NNHNN and CDR2 is SYGAGS (reference sequence). The CDR3 totals 14 residues. V lost 2 bases to trimming and J lost 3 bases, with 9 bases between them. The CDR3 protein is CASGETGSYAEQFF. Partial CDR3 DNA: TGTGCCAGCGGTGAAACTGGGTCCTATGCTGAGCAGTTC.